This TCR beta chain was captured by sequencing in a study of cytotoxic CD8 clonotypes in ibrutinib-treated CLL. Whole-study context: The response samples were taken once patients had been treated for a median of about 12 months, range 6 to 36.

Study-wide results and caveats: Sampling schedules were unmatched across sustained-remission and progressing patients. Clonotypes that were public were uncommon, and they contracted or stayed stable on treatment. In comparison with age-matched healthy donors, baseline clonality was higher and tracked circulating CD8+ T-cell counts.

Comment on this clone: Its antigen is still unknown.

Data came from immunoSEQ multiplex PCR; TCRdb stores just in-frame clones and leaves some out. The table lists approximately 84,000 clones, about 86% of them singletons. This CDR3 is 16 amino acids long. Germline V lookup: CDR1 SGHNT, CDR2 YYREEE (reference sequence). Trimming took off 2 bases at V and 7 bases at J, with 22 bases between the two ends. Source: PBMCs, taken before ibrutinib treatment. The rearrangement uses TRBV5-4 and TRBJ2-7; D tentatively fits TRBD1 or TRBD2 (5 bases each). The clonotype was recovered from a human donor with chronic lymphocytic leukemia. Here the CDR3 reads CASSLRGLGLPGEQYF. In DNA form, the CDR3 reads TGTGCCAGCAGCTTAAGGGGCCTAGGCCTACCGGGGGAGCAGTACTTC.